Listed below are T cell receptor beta chains from one sample, sequenced in a study of shared clonotypes between healthy human individuals. This table comes from immunoSEQ multiplex PCR, and its TCRdb copy is limited to in-frame clones, with some not included. Of under 2,500,000 clones listed, around 95% are singletons. The sequenced material came from naive CD4+ T cells sorted from blood. Source of these receptors: a man aged 18 to 30 in good health. The conserved cysteine and the conserved F or W are not part of the CDR3 here. The D gene is left open where the match is weak.

d_call	v_call	j_call	cdr3_aa
.	TRBV5-4	TRBJ2-7	ASSLETGAVEQY
TRBD1	TRBV19	TRBJ1-5	ASSISPPGGGNQPQH
TRBD2	TRBV11-2	TRBJ2-2	ASSLSGGKGAGELF
.	TRBV5-1	TRBJ2-7	ASSLGTVSEQY
.	TRBV21-1	TRBJ2-3	ASRERDRAARDTQY
.	TRBV11-3	TRBJ2-2	ASSLDPTGELF
TRBD1	TRBV27	TRBJ1-2	ASSPQGIYGYT
.	TRBV7-2	TRBJ2-2	ASSLRGHGELF
.	TRBV2	TRBJ2-7	ASSQESGPYEQY
.	TRBV4-3	TRBJ1-6	ASSQEPGGNSPLH
TRBD2	TRBV5-4	TRBJ2-5	ASSPGGGQETQY
TRBD1	TRBV7-9	TRBJ1-2	ASSPAGTGVSGYT
.	TRBV19	TRBJ2-7	ASSIGGTGSYEQY
.	TRBV28	TRBJ1-6	ASSNNTYNSPLH
.	TRBV30	TRBJ2-1	AWSPDSGGV
.	TRBV7-2	TRBJ2-7	ASSLGVREQY
.	TRBV10-3	TRBJ2-3	AISETGGGTDTQY
.	TRBV18	TRBJ2-1	ASSQGLQYNEQF
.	TRBV5-6	TRBJ1-5	ASSAGQNQPQH
.	TRBV7-2	TRBJ1-4	ASSRGGSALELF
.	TRBV29-1	TRBJ2-2	SVEVFTAVTGELF
TRBD1	TRBV27	TRBJ1-2	ASSPEDRVGDGYT
TRBD2	TRBV5-1	TRBJ2-5	ASSIGTSAETQY
.	TRBV7-9	TRBJ1-6	ASSSNAQLYNSPLH
.	TRBV10-3	TRBJ1-2	AISADRPYGYT
TRBD1	TRBV5-4	TRBJ1-5	ASSYGQGEGYSNQPQH
.	TRBV7-3	TRBJ2-3	ASSPGGDTQY
TRBD2	TRBV7-2	TRBJ2-3	ASSSGLAGFTDTQY
.	TRBV6-4	TRBJ2-6	ASRDPAGANVLT
TRBD2	TRBV5-1	TRBJ2-2	ASSSTGGDTGELF
.	TRBV5-6	TRBJ2-1	ASSIGNEQF
.	TRBV7-2	TRBJ2-3	ASSLVVGATDTQY
TRBD2	TRBV10-3	TRBJ2-2	ATRLAANTGELF
TRBD2	TRBV11-2	TRBJ2-7	ASSLVGTSGVSYEQY
.	TRBV6-1	TRBJ1-5	ASSESRVRQPQH
TRBD2	TRBV5-4	TRBJ2-1	ASTPELAGGNEQF
TRBD1	TRBV15	TRBJ1-4	ATSRDQLQGTNEKLF
.	TRBV28	TRBJ1-2	ASSLSHLLPQRPHGYT
.	TRBV11-2	TRBJ1-6	ASSLSQGNSPLH
.	TRBV19	TRBJ1-1	ASSIYRDTEAF
TRBD1	TRBV5-1	TRBJ1-2	ASSLGRTGDTNYGYT
.	TRBV28	TRBJ2-1	ASSFIPIPNGEQF
TRBD2	TRBV5-1	TRBJ2-7	ASSLSLAGGLNEQY
.	TRBV11-2	TRBJ2-1	ASSSLLGVSRDEQF
.	TRBV7-2	TRBJ2-7	ASSFRSGSSSYEQY
.	TRBV28	TRBJ2-2	ASSLEGRGTGELF